This is a list of T cell receptor beta chains from one sample in a study of cytomegalovirus exposure and HLA in healthy donors. The protocol was immunoSEQ multiplex PCR, while the TCRdb copy is restricted to in-frame clones and leaves out a portion. This sample yields roughly 100,000 clones, of which about four fifths are seen a single time; approximately 1.3% belongs to the top ten. Sequenced sample: PBMCs. These receptors all come from a man aged 40-50 years in good health and CMV-seronegative. Both conserved end residues are part of each CDR3. Fields, in order: D gene, V gene, clone size, J gene, CDR3 protein, CDR3 DNA. D genes are given only for firm matches. Some rows mark clone size as missing; the rest say once, few, many or name a class of expanded clone.

TRBD1	TRBV27	-	TRBJ1-5	CASSWTGLNQPQHF	TGTGCCAGCTCTTGGACAGGGCTCAATCAGCCCCAGCATTTT
TRBD1	TRBV5-4	-	TRBJ1-2	CASSPGTGDYGYTF	TGTGCCAGCAGCCCAGGGACAGGCGACTATGGCTACACCTTC
-	TRBV4-1	-	TRBJ2-5	CASSRETRLGETQYF	TGCGCCAGCAGCCGAGAGACTAGGTTGGGAGAGACCCAGTACTTC
-	TRBV19	-	TRBJ1-2	CASSILGQSNYGYTF	TGTGCCAGTAGTATCCTCGGACAGTCGAACTATGGCTACACCTTC
-	TRBV7-6	few	TRBJ2-1	CASSQPKTGSYNEQFF	TGTGCCAGCAGCCAACCGAAGACAGGCTCCTACAATGAGCAGTTCTTC
TRBD1	TRBV9	-	TRBJ1-2	CASSATGTGNGYTF	TGTGCCAGCAGCGCAACCGGGACAGGGAATGGCTACACCTTC
TRBD2	TRBV27	-	TRBJ2-7	CASSLGLYSYEQYF	TGTGCCAGCAGTCTGGGACTATACTCCTACGAGCAGTACTTC
-	TRBV6-4	-	TRBJ1-1	CASSDRTTTEAFF	TGTGCCAGCAGTGATAGGACAACCACTGAAGCTTTCTTT
-	TRBV5-1	-	TRBJ2-5	CASSGQYQETQYF	TGCGCCAGCAGCGGGCAGTACCAAGAGACCCAGTACTTC
TRBD1	TRBV18	-	TRBJ2-3	CASSAQGPSTDTQYF	TGTGCCAGCTCAGCACAGGGGCCAAGCACAGATACGCAGTATTTT
-	TRBV13	-	TRBJ1-1	CASSSPQANTEAFF	TGTGCCAGCAGCAGTCCGCAGGCAAACACTGAAGCTTTCTTT
-	TRBV2	-	TRBJ2-1	CASSGGVASNEQFF	TGTGCCAGCAGTGGAGGAGTAGCCTCCAATGAGCAGTTCTTC
-	TRBV9	-	TRBJ2-3	CASSVDSGGSTDTQYF	TGTGCCAGCAGCGTAGATTCCGGAGGGAGCACAGATACGCAGTATTTT
TRBD2	TRBV7-9	-	TRBJ2-1	CASSPGPSGHFYNEQFF	TGTGCCAGCAGCCCAGGACCTAGCGGGCACTTCTACAATGAGCAGTTCTTC
-	TRBV7-6	-	TRBJ1-1	CASSAGGAYGEAFF	TGTGCCAGCAGCGCTGGGGGGGCTTATGGTGAAGCTTTCTTT
TRBD1	TRBV7-2	-	TRBJ1-6	CASSFPTGAGQSPLHF	TGTGCCAGCAGCTTTCCCACAGGGGCTGGACAATCACCCCTCCACTTT
-	TRBV9	-	TRBJ2-4	CASSGPAKNIQYF	TGTGCCAGCAGCGGGCCAGCCAAAAACATTCAGTACTTC
-	TRBV27	-	TRBJ2-6	CASIPRGELSGANVLTF	TGTGCCAGCATTCCCAGGGGAGAGCTTTCGGGGGCCAACGTCCTGACTTTC
TRBD2	TRBV2	few	TRBJ2-1	CASSEEGTTYNEQFF	TGTGCCAGCAGTGAAGAGGGGACTACGTACAATGAGCAGTTCTTC
TRBD1	TRBV29-1	-	TRBJ1-1	CSIGQGYTEAFF	TGCAGCATAGGACAGGGGTACACTGAAGCTTTCTTT
TRBD2	TRBV7-9	-	TRBJ2-1	CASSSDRLADKTYNEQFF	TGTGCCAGCAGCTCCGATCGACTAGCGGATAAAACTTACAATGAGCAGTTCTTC
TRBD1	TRBV10-1	-	TRBJ2-5	CASSYRDRHPGETQYF	TGCGCCAGCAGTTATCGGGACAGGCACCCGGGGGAGACCCAGTACTTC
TRBD2	TRBV12-5	-	TRBJ2-5	CASGLAGGGETQYF	TGTGCTAGTGGTTTGGCGGGGGGAGGAGAGACCCAGTACTTC
-	TRBV7-9	-	TRBJ1-3	CSSSLWGGAISTLGNTIYF	TGTTCCAGCAGCTTATGGGGGGGGGCTATCAGTACCCTTGGAAACACCATATATTTT
-	TRBV19	-	TRBJ1-2	CASSSGVRVYGYTF	TGTGCCAGTAGTTCCGGGGTCCGAGTTTATGGCTACACCTTC
-	TRBV1	-	TRBJ2-3	CTSSQEAGESYTQYF	TGCACCAGCAGCCAAGAGGCGGGAGAATCATATACGCAGTATTTT
TRBD2	TRBV7-6	-	TRBJ2-7	CASSRLAGDGEQYF	TGTGCCAGCAGTCGACTAGCGGGAGATGGAGAGCAGTACTTC
-	TRBV19	-	TRBJ2-1	CASTRGGGTYNEQFF	TGTGCCAGTACCCGAGGGGGAGGGACCTACAATGAGCAGTTCTTC
-	TRBV6-5	-	TRBJ2-3	CASSYTGGVGTDTQYF	TGTGCCAGCAGTTACACTGGGGGCGTGGGCACAGATACGCAGTATTTT